This record covers a single TCR beta chain. The specificity of this receptor is unknown. No clone much larger than this one lies a single base away; base qualities are absent. In the ViraFEST assay, PBMC were stimulated with viral peptide pools, and antigen-specific CD4+ T cell clonotypes were then identified by expansion using TCR sequencing. After 10 days of culture, CD4+ T cells were isolated with the EasySep CD4+ T cell isolation kit. None of the healthy vaccine recipients had a prior SARS-CoV-2 infection, which was confirmed by nucleocapsid antibody tests that came back negative both before and after vaccination. Each well held over 1.5 million PBMC cultured in IMDM containing 5% human AB serum, about 10 IU/ml IL-2 and gentamicin, along with approximately 10 ug/ml peptides. On days 3 and 7, half of the culture medium was replaced with fresh IL-2-containing medium. Unless noted otherwise, every peptide stimulation condition was grown in triplicate wells. Using Ficoll-Paque Plus gradient centrifugation, PBMC were separated from whole blood and then either used fresh or cryopreserved at -140C. The overlapping peptide pools covered the spike proteins of SARS-CoV-2 as well as those of the common cold coronaviruses HCoV-NL63, HCoV-OC43 and HCoV-229E. The QIAamp micro DNA kit was used to extract genomic DNA from the cultured CD4+ T cells.

These data are taken from a study of vaccination effects on CD4 cells after COVID-19 (dated by TCRdb to 2021 to 2024). As for the study more broadly: Participants received two doses of either the BNT162b2 or the mRNA-1273 mRNA SARS-CoV-2 vaccine. The Oncomine TCR Beta short-read assay on an Illumina iSeq 100 was used to sequence cultures from other donors in the study. A total of roughly 9 COVID-19 convalescent patients and several SARS-CoV-2-naive healthy vaccine recipients were included in the full study. SARS-CoV-2 spike-specific CD4+ TCR repertoires from before and after mRNA vaccination were compared in COVID-19 convalescent patients and in infection-naive vaccine recipients. Results the study describes overall, beyond this receptor: Both infection-induced and vaccine-induced clones contracted markedly at late post-vaccination timepoints, which is consistent with waning T cell responses. The study was limited by a small number of convalescent patients, and early post-infection timepoints were lacking. Among healthy vaccine recipients, nearly all vaccine-induced clones were SARS-CoV-2 mono-reactive, and just 1 of 255 was cross-reactive with common cold coronaviruses.

Library method: the immunoSEQ multiplex PCR assay. DNA from the CD4+ T cells that had been cultured and isolated underwent TCR beta CDR3 sequencing. The published analysis was carried out like this. Non-productive TCR sequences were removed, reads were trimmed to the CDR3 region, and CDR3s of at least 7 amino acids were retained. The MANAFEST web app was used to identify antigen-specific clonotypes by comparing expansion in peptide wells with expansion in reference cultures. For clones to be considered positive, expansion at FDR<0.05 versus reference and all other wells, an odds ratio above 5, and a frequency above 0.1% in two replicate wells were required. A clonotype was called cross-reactive if it was significantly expanded both in SARS-CoV-2 spike wells and in at least one common cold coronavirus spike condition. CDR3 similarity was assessed by Levenshtein distance with the stringdist R package, and unrooted trees were built with ape in R 3.6.1. Entries here come from immuneACCESS through TCRdb and include only in-frame sequences with V and J called. Some clones fail to appear in such tables; in the studies checked, an unresolved V gene covers under half of the shortfall, and the cause of the remainder is unknown. For V, J and clone size, that table is used; D and trimming come from the DNA. This sample is represented by 30,000 to 45,000 clones; more than 60% of them were singletons. The ten largest clones represent 20% to 25% of the sample.

This receptor was identified in a human donor who received a COVID-19 vaccine. The starting material was CD4+ T cells from PBMCs cultured with SARS-CoV-2 spike peptides, obtained before COVID-19 vaccination. This specimen's cell subset or site label, interpreted: SARS-CoV-2 spike overlapping peptide pool stimulation.

The nucleotide sequence reads as follows: TGTGCCAGCCGTGGGGGGGCTAGCGGGAGGGTGAGCTCCTACAATGAGCAGTTCTTC. The translation is CASRGGASGRVSSYNEQFF. The rearrangement combines TRBV6-1 with TRBJ2-1, and TRBD2 aligns with 12 junction nucleotides. V lost 8 bases and J lost 0 bases, and the count of bases not matched to a germline gene is 14. CDR1 and CDR2, per the germline V gene, are MNHNS and SASEGT. Including cysteine and phenylalanine, the CDR3 has 19 amino acids. The CDR3 DNA has 57 bases and is translated from base 1.